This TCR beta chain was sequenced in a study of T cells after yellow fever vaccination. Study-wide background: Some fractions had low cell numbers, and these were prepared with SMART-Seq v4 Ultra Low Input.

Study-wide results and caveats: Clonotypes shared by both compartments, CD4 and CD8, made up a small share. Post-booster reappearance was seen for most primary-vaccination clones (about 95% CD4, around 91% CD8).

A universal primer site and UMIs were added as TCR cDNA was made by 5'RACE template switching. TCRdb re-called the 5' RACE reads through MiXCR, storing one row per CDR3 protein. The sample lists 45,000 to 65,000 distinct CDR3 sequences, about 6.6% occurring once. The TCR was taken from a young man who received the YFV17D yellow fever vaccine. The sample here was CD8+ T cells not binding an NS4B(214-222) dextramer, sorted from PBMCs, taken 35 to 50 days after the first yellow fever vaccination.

CDR3 nucleotides: TGCAGCGTTGAAGGTGTTTGGGACTCCCCTGTGGAGACCCAGTACTTC. The encoded protein is CSVEGVWDSPVETQYF. V usage is TRBV29-1 and J usage is TRBJ2-5; D might be TRBD2 (6 bases). CDR1 is SQVTM and CDR2 is ANQGSEA in the germline V gene. Trimming pared 1 base from V and 5 bases from J, leaving 20 bases between. The CDR3 is 16 residues long.